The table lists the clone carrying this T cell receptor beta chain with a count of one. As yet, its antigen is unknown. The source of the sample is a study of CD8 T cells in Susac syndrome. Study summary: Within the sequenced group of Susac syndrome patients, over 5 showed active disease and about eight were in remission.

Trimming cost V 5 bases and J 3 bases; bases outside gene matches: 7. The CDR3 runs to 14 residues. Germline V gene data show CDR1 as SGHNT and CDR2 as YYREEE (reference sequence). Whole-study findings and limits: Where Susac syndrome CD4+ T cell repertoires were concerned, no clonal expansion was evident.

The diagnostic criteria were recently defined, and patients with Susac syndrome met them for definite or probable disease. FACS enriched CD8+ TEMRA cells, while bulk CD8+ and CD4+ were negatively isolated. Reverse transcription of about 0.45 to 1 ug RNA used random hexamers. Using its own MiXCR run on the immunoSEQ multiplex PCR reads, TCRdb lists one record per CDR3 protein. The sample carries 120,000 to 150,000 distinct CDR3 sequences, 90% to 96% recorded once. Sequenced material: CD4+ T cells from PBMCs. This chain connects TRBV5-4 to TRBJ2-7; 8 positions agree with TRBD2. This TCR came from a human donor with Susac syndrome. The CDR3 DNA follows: TGTGCCAGCAGTTCCCGGGAGGGCCGCTACGAGCAGTACTTC. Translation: CASSSREGRYEQYF.